This note documents a single T cell receptor (beta chain) sequence. The antigen it recognizes is unknown. No much larger clone exists at a distance of one base, and base qualities are not known. This sample was included in a study of control samples from healthy donors and cancer patients (dated by TCRdb to 2019 to 2021). The library was prepared using the immunoSEQ multiplex PCR assay. TCRdb obtained this table from immuneACCESS and retained in-frame rearrangements with V and J assigned. These tables miss some clones; where compared with another copy, unresolved V genes account for less than half of the shortfall, and the remainder is unexplained. Across this sample there are about 120,000 clones, with about 93% seen only once. The top ten hold over 2.5% of the sample. The CDR3 goes from the cysteine to the phenylalanine over 14 residues. The sequence is cut down to CDR3 DNA, 42 bases in frame from base 1. The trim is 5 bases for V and 4 bases for J, with a gap of 14 bases between the germline ends. CDR1 SEHNR and CDR2 FQNEAQ were looked up in the germline V gene (reference sequence).

The material sequenced was blood. This receptor was identified in a man aged 30-40 years in good health. The rearrangement joined TRBV7-9 to TRBJ1-1; too little of a D gene remains to name it. The CDR3 region reads CASSGVGSGTEAFF. The nucleotides read TGTGCCAGCAGCGGAGTGGGGTCGGGCACTGAAGCTTTCTTT.